This TCR beta chain was captured by sequencing in a study of cytomegalovirus exposure and HLA in healthy donors. Findings and limits, study-wide: A prior analysis recorded that most TCR beta V segments were productive about 87% or about 30% of the time.

This CDR3 comprises 14 residues. With V trimmed by 6 bases and J by 2 bases, 1 base remained unmatched. Germline CDR1 reads ENHRY; CDR2 reads SYGVKD. The PCR used 60 Vbeta and 13 Jbeta primers. Assay: immunoSEQ multiplex PCR; the TCRdb copy retains only in-frame clones and omits some. Here the sample spans 150,000 or so clones, 86% being singletons. About this clone: Antigen unknown.

This clonotype was obtained from a woman under 30 in good health and CMV-seronegative. The sample taken for sequencing was PBMCs. The V call is TRBV10-3, the J call TRBJ2-2, with 9 bases fitting TRBD1. In DNA, the CDR3 is TGTGCCATCAGGGGACAGGGTAACACCGGGGAGCTGTTTTTT. Encoded protein: CAIRGQGNTGELFF.